This record looks at one T cell receptor beta chain sequence and its context. Its antigen is unidentified. Sequencing was performed with immunoSEQ multiplex PCR; in TCRdb, only in-frame clones are kept and a portion is missing. The sample records about 270,000 clones, around 93% being singletons. This CDR3 comprises 15 residues. Trimming took 6 bases from V and 8 from J, leaving 17 bases between them. Germline V gives CDR1 MDHEN, CDR2 SYDVKM. The data were obtained in a study of T cell responses to AZD1222 COVID-19 vaccine. Whole-study results and caveats: Only a handful of individuals given AZD1222 were seropositive at baseline.

This rearrangement joins TRBV28 to TRBJ1-6; tentatively, D is TRBD1 (5 bases). This TCR came from an adult who received the AZD1222 COVID-19 vaccine. Sample: peripheral blood, taken 28 days after the second AZD1222 dose. The CDR3 DNA sequence: TGTGCCAGCAGGTCCCCCCGGGGGGGTTATTCACCCCTCCACTTT. Translation gives CASRSPRGGYSPLHF.